This T cell receptor (beta chain) was recorded in a study of blood T cell repertoires in COVID-19 (dated by TCRdb to about 2020). A note on the overall study: The collaborator samples originated in the United States, Italy and Spain and spanned the acute and convalescent phases of COVID-19. A de-identified subject ID, COVID-19 status, age in years and sex were almost always included in the sample metadata. The material from the prospective study consisted of cDNA or gDNA derived from T cells, B-cell-depleted T cells, or PBMCs. The repertoires were made available in a free public database intended to serve as a resource for research on the immune response to SARS-CoV-2. Where available, HLA class I and class II types were obtained from metadata supplied by the sample provider rather than from assay-based typing. The dataset comprised deeply sampled blood TCRbeta repertoires from subjects exposed to, actively infected with, or recovered from COVID-19. Samples came from the ongoing ImmuneRACE study (first 160 participants) plus 1,254 subjects from 6 global collaborators. Study-wide findings and limitations: The amount of clinical and demographic metadata varied by source and participant and was provided uncurated.

In the prospective study, participants were roughly 18 to 90 years old, resided in 24 geographic areas of the United States, and were enrolled through a virtual design. In the prospective study, participants were assigned to cohorts based on the clinical history participants reported in a screening survey and a study questionnaire. Exposed participants had been in contact, within 2 weeks of entering the study, with a person who had a PCR-confirmed or clinician-diagnosed case of COVID-19. Mobile phlebotomists in the prospective study collected whole blood, serum and a nasopharyngeal or oropharyngeal swab from every participant. Participants in the prospective study had the option to provide additional blood draws and questionnaires over an approximately 2-month period. Before DNA extraction, prospective study blood samples were shipped either frozen or at room temperature. CDR1 and CDR2, looked up from the germline V gene, are LGHNT and FRNRAP. The CDR3 runs 13 amino acids, cysteine and phenylalanine included. Only the CDR3 DNA is retained, 39 bases long and in frame from the first base. Trimming accounts for 6 bases at V and 8 bases at J, while the number of junction bases matched to no gene is 5.

The immunoSEQ Assay, a bias-controlled multiplex PCR, was used to amplify TCRbeta CDR3 regions from genomic DNA. Processing in the source paper ran as follows. Nucleated cell counts per sample were estimated from amplification of reference gene primers within the assay. Sequence reads were collapsed and filtered to measure the absolute abundance of every unique TCRbeta CDR3 rearrangement. For each sample, productive Simpson clonality was calculated by taking the square root of Simpson's diversity index across productive rearrangements. The clones in this table, taken by TCRdb from immuneACCESS, are in-frame only. Not every clone is retained; where verified, under half of the shortfall comes from an unresolved V gene, and the cause of the rest is unknown. The V and J calls and clone size were taken over from that table, and D and trimming were inferred from the DNA. The sample contains a few hundred thousand clones, about 90% of them found a single time. Around 15% of the sample belongs to the ten largest clones.

About this clone: Its antigen remains undetermined. No per-base quality is available; no much larger clone lies one base away.

This TCR derives from a man between 25 and 39 years old who had been exposed to COVID-19. The specimen sequenced was PBMCs or T cells enriched from blood (not recorded which). The chain couples TRBV12-5 to TRBJ2-1; TRBD2 fits 9 bases in the junction. The CDR3: CASGAGGRYEQFF. The DNA sequence is as follows: TGTGCTAGTGGCGCGGGGGGGAGGTATGAGCAGTTCTTC.